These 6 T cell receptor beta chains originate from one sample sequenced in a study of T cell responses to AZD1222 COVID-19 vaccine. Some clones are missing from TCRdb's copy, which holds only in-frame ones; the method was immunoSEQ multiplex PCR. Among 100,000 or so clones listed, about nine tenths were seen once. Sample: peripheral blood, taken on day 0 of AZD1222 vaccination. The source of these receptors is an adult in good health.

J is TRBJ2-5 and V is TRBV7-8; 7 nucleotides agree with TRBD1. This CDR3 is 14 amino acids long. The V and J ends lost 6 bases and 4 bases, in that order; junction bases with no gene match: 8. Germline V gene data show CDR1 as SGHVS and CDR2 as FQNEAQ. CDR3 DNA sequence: TGTGCCAGCAGACCCCGGGACAGAAGAGAGACCCAGTACTTC. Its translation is CASRPRDRRETQYF.

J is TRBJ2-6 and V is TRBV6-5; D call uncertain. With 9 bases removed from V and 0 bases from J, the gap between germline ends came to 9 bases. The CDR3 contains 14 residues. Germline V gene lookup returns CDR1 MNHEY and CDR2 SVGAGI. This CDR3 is CASQGFSGANVLTF. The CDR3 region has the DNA TGTGCCAGTCAAGGCTTCTCTGGGGCCAACGTCCTGACTTTC.

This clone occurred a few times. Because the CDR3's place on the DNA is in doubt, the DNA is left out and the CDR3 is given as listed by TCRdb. The CDR3 spells CASRLFGQGAPGANVLTF. The genes are TRBV12-2 and TRBJ2-6; TRBD1, the table's D call, was not compared with the DNA. TRBV12-2 is given as a pseudogene. The CDR3 contains 18 residues when both ends are counted.

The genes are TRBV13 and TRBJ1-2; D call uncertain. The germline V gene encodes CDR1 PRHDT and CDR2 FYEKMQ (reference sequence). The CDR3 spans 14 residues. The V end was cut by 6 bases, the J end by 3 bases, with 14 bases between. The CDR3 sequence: CASSSTGGDYGYTF. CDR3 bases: TGTGCCAGCAGTTCAACCGGCGGAGACTATGGCTACACCTTC.

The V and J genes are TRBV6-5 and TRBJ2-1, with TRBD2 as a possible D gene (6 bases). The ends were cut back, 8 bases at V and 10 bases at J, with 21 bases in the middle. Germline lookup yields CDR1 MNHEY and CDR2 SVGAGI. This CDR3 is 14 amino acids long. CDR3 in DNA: TGTGCCAGCCTAGACTTGGGGGGATCCGGCGAGCAGTTCTTC. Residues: CASLDLGGSGEQFF.

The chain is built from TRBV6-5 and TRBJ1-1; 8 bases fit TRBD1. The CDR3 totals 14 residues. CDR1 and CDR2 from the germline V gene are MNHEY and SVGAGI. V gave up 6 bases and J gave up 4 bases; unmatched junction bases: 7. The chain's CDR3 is CASRSQGGVTEAFF. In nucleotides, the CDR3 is TGTGCCAGCAGGTCACAGGGGGGGGTCACTGAAGCTTTCTTT.